One and the same sample provided the 17 T cell receptor beta chains below, sequenced in a study of post-analysis software for immune sequencing data. Broader study findings: TRBV segments more frequent in patients than in controls numbered roughly 5 and included TRBV5-6, TRBV5-1 and TRBV20-1.

These TCRs' antigens remain unknown. TCR beta cDNA libraries had unique molecular identifiers. TCRdb fed the PCR reads into MiXCR, producing one record per CDR3 protein. The sample carries under 650,000 distinct CDR3 sequences, 44% recorded once. Specimen: blood. Receptor source: a girl under 18 with multiple sclerosis.

The chain is built from TRBV7-2 and TRBJ1-1; D not certain. CDR3 length equals 13 residues. The germline V and J ends were trimmed by 6 bases and 5 bases, with 13 bases remaining between them. Germline-derived CDR1 and CDR2 are SGHTA and FQGNSA. The CDR3 DNA sequence: TGTGCCAGCAGATCGGGTTGGAGAACTGAAGCTTTCTTT. This codes for CASRSGWRTEAFF.

A note on this clonotype: In this CDR3 the conserved last residue, phenylalanine or tryptophan, is missing, so a read error is likely. The V gene is TRBV12-3 or TRBV12-4, the J gene TRBJ2-5; possible D gene TRBD2, 5 bases. V lost 1 base and J 5 bases, leaving 14 bases between the germline ends. The CDR3 is 15 residues long. The chain's CDR3 is CASSLGGMGRETQYC. The CDR3 coding sequence is TGTGCCAGCAGTTTAGGAGGGATGGGTAGGGAGACCCAGTACTGC.

V usage is TRBV19 and J usage is TRBJ2-7; 10 nucleotides match TRBD1. The V segment lost 5 bases and the J segment 2 bases; nucleotides outside the gene matches: 6. CDR1 and CDR2 (germline): LNHDA, SQIVND (reference sequence). The CDR3 consists of 15 residues. This CDR3 is CASSGGTGAAYEQYF. The CDR3, as DNA: TGTGCCAGTAGTGGAGGGACAGGGGCTGCCTACGAGCAGTACTTC.

The chain couples TRBV18 to TRBJ2-5, with 12 bases that match TRBD1. Trimming took 2 bases from V and 11 from J; bases not matched to a gene: 9. The CDR3 is 15 residues long. Germline loops: CDR1 KGHSH, CDR2 LQKENI. As DNA, the CDR3 is TGTGCCAGCTCACCATCCGGGACAGGGGGCGGTGAGCAGTACTTC. Translating it yields CASSPSGTGGGEQYF.

The chain couples TRBV5-1 to TRBJ1-2, with a tentative D call TRBD1 (5 bases). The CDR3 totals 15 residues. V gave up 0 bases and J gave up 3 bases, with 12 bases separating them. Germline V gene data show CDR1 as SGHRS and CDR2 as YFSETQ. The CDR3 spells CASSLGAGNDYGYTF. The CDR3 nucleotides are TGCGCCAGCAGCTTGGGGGCAGGGAATGACTATGGCTACACCTTC. The whole variable domain, filled in from reference TRBV5-1 and TRBJ1-2, reads KAGVTQTPRYLIKTRGQQVTLSCSPISGHRSVSWYQQTPGQGLQFLFEYFSETQRNKGNFPGRFSGRQFSNSRSEMNVSTLELGDSALYLCASSLGAGNDYGYTFGSGTRLTVV.

This clonotype has only a few counts. The CDR3 protein is CANLTGVFSYEQYF. The CDR3 nucleotides read TGTGCCAACCTGACAGGGGTCTTCTCCTACGAGCAGTACTTC. The chain combines TRBV27 with TRBJ2-7, with 8 bases matching TRBD1. The CDR3 is 14 residues long. With 10 bases clipped from V and 0 bases from J, the junction kept 8 bases outside the gene matches. Germline V gives CDR1 MNHEY, CDR2 SMNVEV (reference sequence).

This clonotype was recorded a few times. This chain links TRBV20-1 with TRBJ2-3, with a tentative D call TRBD2 (6 bases). The V end lost 2 bases, the J end lost 1 base, and 19 bases lay between the germline ends. CDR1 is DFQATT and CDR2 is SNEGSKA in the germline V gene (reference sequence). The CDR3 spans 17 residues. The CDR3 nucleotides are TGCAGTGCTAGATCGCGAATCAGAGGGGAGGGCACAGATACGCAGTATTTT. This gives the protein CSARSRIRGEGTDTQYF.

This clonotype was recorded a few times. The chain couples TRBV5-1 to TRBJ2-7, with D perhaps TRBD2 (6 bases). Trimming took off 4 bases at V and 7 bases at J, with 15 bases between the two ends. This CDR3 region has 13 residues. CDR1 and CDR2 from the germline V gene are SGHRS and YFSETQ. CDR3 in amino acids: CASSGISSVEQYF. As DNA, the CDR3 is TGCGCCAGCAGCGGAATATCTAGCGTGGAGCAGTACTTC.

The CDR3 protein is CAWNRGYEQYF. For the CDR3, the DNA is TGTGCCTGGAACAGGGGCTACGAGCAGTACTTC. The V call is TRBV30, the J call TRBJ2-7, with TRBD1 matching over 7 bases. J lost 3 bases, V lost 4 bases, and 0 bases had no gene match. Per germline, CDR1 GTSNPN and CDR2 SVGIG (reference sequence). The CDR3 consists of 11 residues.

This clonotype has just a few counts. The J gene is TRBJ2-5, the V gene TRBV11-3, with no clear D. In germline, CDR1 is SGHNT, CDR2 YENEEA. CDR3 size: 12 residues. Deletions cut 1 base from V and 7 bases from J, with 7 bases between. The CDR3 DNA reads as TGTGCCAGCAGCTTAGCGGAAAGGACCCAGTACTTC. As protein: CASSLAERTQYF.

The J gene is TRBJ2-7, the V gene TRBV3-1, with 7 positions matching TRBD1. From germline, CDR1 is LGHDT and CDR2 YNNKEL (reference sequence). The CDR3 covers 15 residues. V was clipped by 4 bases and J by 2 bases; unmatched bases: 8. For the CDR3, the DNA is TGTGCCAGCAGCCCCGGGACAGTGTTCCCCTACGAGCAGTACTTC. Its protein product is CASSPGTVFPYEQYF.

The CDR3: CASSPWWGGGTEAFF. DNA of the CDR3: TGTGCCAGCAGCCCCTGGTGGGGAGGAGGCACTGAAGCTTTCTTT. The rearrangement links TRBV5-6 to TRBJ1-1; D gene uncertain. The ends were cut back, 4 bases at V and 4 bases at J, with 17 bases in the middle. The CDR3 runs to 15 residues. CDR1 SGHDT and CDR2 YYEEEE come from the germline V gene.

This clonotype came up a few times. The chain carries TRBV3-1 and TRBJ2-1, with TRBD2 matching 14 bases. The V segment lost 3 bases and the J segment 12 bases; nucleotides outside the gene matches: 7. There are 15 residues in the CDR3. CDR1 LGHDT and CDR2 YNNKEL come from the germline V gene (reference sequence). The CDR3 is CASSQGGTSGSRQFF. The CDR3 DNA sequence: TGTGCCAGCAGCCAGGGAGGGACTAGCGGGAGCAGGCAGTTCTTC.

The V gene is TRBV7-9, the J gene TRBJ2-7, with 8 bases identical to TRBD1. V gave up 9 bases and J gave up 0 bases; unmatched junction bases: 1. CDR3 length equals 12 residues. Germline V gene sequence: CDR1 SEHNR, CDR2 FQNEAQ (reference sequence). The CDR3 nucleotides are TGTGCCAGTGGACAGGGCTCCTACGAGCAGTACTTC. Amino acids: CASGQGSYEQYF.

The chain joins TRBV7-2 to TRBJ2-5, with 7 bases fitting TRBD1. CDR3 length: 15 amino acids. Trimming removed 8 bases from V and 1 base from J; junction bases left unmatched: 10. Germline CDR1 reads SGHTA; CDR2 reads FQGNSA. The chain's CDR3 is CASLPTGTAQETQYF. The CDR3 DNA reads TGTGCCAGCTTACCGACCGGGACAGCCCAAGAGACCCAGTACTTC. The whole variable domain, filled in from reference TRBV7-2 and TRBJ2-5, reads GAGVSQSPSNKVTEKGKDVELRCDPISGHTALYWYRQSLGQGLEFLIYFQGNSAPDKSGLPSDRFSAERTGGSVSTLTIQRTQQEDSAVYLCASLPTGTAQETQYFGPGTRLLVL.

The gene calls are TRBV6-5 and TRBJ1-6; a weak D match, TRBD1 (5 bases). V lost 5 bases and J lost 4, with 9 bases in between. Germline-derived CDR1 and CDR2 are MNHEY and SVGAGI. The CDR3 is made up of 14 amino acids. The chain's CDR3 is CASSGGIYNSPLHF. CDR3 DNA sequence: TGTGCCAGCAGTGGGGGAATATATAATTCACCCCTCCACTTT.

This clonotype came up a few times. The chain combines TRBV12-3 or TRBV12-4 with TRBJ2-1; the match to TRBD2 covers 7 bases. With V trimmed by 6 bases and J by 8 bases, 16 bases remained unmatched. The CDR3 covers 16 residues. In DNA, the CDR3 is TGTGCCAGCAGCCAGCGAATCCCGGGGGGAGGTGATGAGCAGTTCTTC. Residues: CASSQRIPGGGDEQFF.